Listed here is a single TCR beta chain. This clonotype was detected a few times. Its antigen has not been determined. There are no base qualities to consult, and no much larger clone falls within one base. Including the terminal cysteine and phenylalanine, the CDR3 comprises 16 residues. The entry retains the CDR3 DNA only, 48 bases that are in frame from base 1. After removal of 4 bases from V and 6 bases from J, the junction retains 7 bases not matched to a gene. Per the germline V gene, KGHDR is the CDR1 and SFDVKD is the CDR2. The meaning of the sample's treatment or condition label: live attenuated yellow fever vaccine strain. A standard Ficoll-Paque protocol was used to isolate PBMCs from peripheral blood. Dynabeads CD4 and CD8 positive selection kits were used to isolate the CD4 and CD8 T-cell fractions. TriZol was used to extract RNA from bulk PBMCs, from CD4 and CD8 fractions, and from dextramer-positive and dextramer-negative fractions.

TCR cDNA was synthesized by 5'RACE template switching, through which a universal primer site and unique molecular identifiers were introduced. cDNA synthesis was primed from both the TCR alpha and TCR beta constant segments. Two PCR steps were used to amplify libraries, with sample barcodes and sequencing adapters being added in the second step. Sequencing of the libraries was done on either Illumina HiSeq 2500 (2x100 bp) or NovaSeq (2x150 bp). Regarding the original processing steps: MIGEC was used to demultiplex reads and collapse the reads into UMI consensus sequences, and MiXCR was used for V(D)J alignment. Using edgeR on replicate PBMC samples, clonotypes were called vaccine-responding if FDR was below 0.01 and the log2 fold change was above 5 up to day 15. Bulk clonotypes were assigned CD4 or CD8 identity according to which sequenced CD4 or CD8 repertoire held them at higher abundance. Clones were called with MiXCR by TCRdb after fastp trimmed the public reads at Q25, and only in-frame beta chains were retained. When rows share a CDR3 protein, they turn into one entry using the most common DNA and genes. TCRdb, not the original authors, processed these V and J calls. For this sample there are 160,000 or so distinct CDR3 sequences; around 7% appear just once. Of the sample, roughly 2.5% falls within the top ten clones.

This entry comes from a study of T cells after yellow fever vaccination (dated by TCRdb to the late 2010s). Study-level background: The SMART-Seq v4 Ultra Low Input RNA kit was used to prepare libraries from fractions with low cell numbers. To track T-cell clones before and after primary and booster YFV17D yellow fever vaccination, bulk TCR alpha and beta repertoires were sequenced longitudinally. The cohort comprised two healthy male donors, one aged 18 to 30 and one aged 30 to 39 years. Bulk PBMC replicates and cell subsets were isolated from blood drawn at multiple timepoints before and after both primary and secondary immunization. Here is what the overall study found, with its caveats: A small share of clonotypes occurred in both CD4 and CD8 compartments, likely arising from convergent recombination. After the booster, most of the clones that had expanded following primary vaccination were detected again (roughly 96% of CD4 and 88% of CD8), which suggests that memory was broadly maintained. Because the study included only a couple of donors, the extent to which the findings can be generalized is limited. The secondary T-cell response was found to be weaker but faster than the primary response, with a peak reached on day 5 rather than on day 15. Computational filtering was required because FACS-sorted repertoires could contain abundant contaminating clonotypes from the bulk population.

The V gene is TRBV24-1 and the J gene is TRBJ2-3, and TRBD1 matches 12 of the central bases. The sample was CD4+ T cells sorted from PBMCs, taken about 5 days after the first yellow fever vaccination. This sequence originates from a man between 18 and 29 years old who received the YFV17D yellow fever vaccine. The CDR3 has the sequence CATSEGTGGGRDTQYF. In nucleotides, the sequence is TGTGCCACCAGTGAGGGGACAGGGGGCGGGCGGGATACGCAGTATTTT.